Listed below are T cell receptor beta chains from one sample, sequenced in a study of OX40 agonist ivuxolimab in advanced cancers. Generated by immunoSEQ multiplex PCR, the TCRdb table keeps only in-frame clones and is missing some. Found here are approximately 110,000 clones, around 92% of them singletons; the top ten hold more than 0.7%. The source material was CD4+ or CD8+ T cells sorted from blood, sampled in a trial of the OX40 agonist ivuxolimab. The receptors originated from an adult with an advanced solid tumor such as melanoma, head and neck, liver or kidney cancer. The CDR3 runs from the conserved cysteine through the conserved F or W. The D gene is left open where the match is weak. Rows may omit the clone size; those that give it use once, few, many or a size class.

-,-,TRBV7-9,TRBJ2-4,TGTGCCAGCAGCCCGTCCGGCATTCAGTACTTC,CASSPSGIQYF
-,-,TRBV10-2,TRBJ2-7,TGCGCCAGCAGTAAGGGTAGCTCCTACGAGCAGTACTTC,CASSKGSSYEQYF
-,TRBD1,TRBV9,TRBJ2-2,TGTGCCAGCAGAGGACAGGGAAACACCGGGGAGCTGTTTTTT,CASRGQGNTGELFF
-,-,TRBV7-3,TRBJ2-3,TGTGCCAGCAGCCCGGACTGGATCTCAGATACGCAGTATTTT,CASSPDWISDTQYF
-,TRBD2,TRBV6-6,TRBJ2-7,TGTGCCAGCAGCCCACCTGGGACTAGCGGAACCTACGAGCAGTACTTC,CASSPPGTSGTYEQYF
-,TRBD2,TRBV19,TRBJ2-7,TGTGCCAGTAGAGCGGGAGGGCCTTCCTCCTACGAGCAGTACTTC,CASRAGGPSSYEQYF
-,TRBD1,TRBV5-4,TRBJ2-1,TGTGCCAGCAGCTTCCTTGGTAGGGGACAGCTGAGCTCCTACAATGAGCAGTTCTTC,CASSFLGRGQLSSYNEQFF
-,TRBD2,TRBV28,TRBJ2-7,TGTGCCAGCAGGAGCGGGAGCCACGAGCAGTACTTC,CASRSGSHEQYF
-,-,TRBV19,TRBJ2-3,TGTGCCAGTATCCCGACAAACACAGATACGCAGTATTTT,CASIPTNTDTQYF
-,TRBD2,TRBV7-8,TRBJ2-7,TGTGCCAGCAGCTTAGTCCAGCGGGACTACGAGCAGTACTTC,CASSLVQRDYEQYF
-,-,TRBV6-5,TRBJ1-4,TGTGCCAGCAGTTACCGCGGGGCTAGGGCTGAAAAACTGTTTTTT,CASSYRGARAEKLFF
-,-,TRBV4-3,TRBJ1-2,TGCGCCAGCAGCCCCCGCGTGAGGGACGGCTACACCTTC,CASSPRVRDGYTF
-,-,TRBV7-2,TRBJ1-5,TGTGCCAGCAGCTTAGAAGGGACCCATCAGCCCCAGCATTTT,CASSLEGTHQPQHF
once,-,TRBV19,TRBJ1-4,TGTGCCAGTAGTATGCAGATGGGGGAAAAACTGTTTTTT,CASSMQMGEKLFF
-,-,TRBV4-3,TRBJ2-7,TGCGCCAGCAGCCCCTCGGTGCCGAGCTCCTACGAGCAGTACTTC,CASSPSVPSSYEQYF
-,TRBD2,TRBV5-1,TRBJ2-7,TGCGCCAGCAGCCTCGGACTAGCGGGACAAAGCTCCTACGAGCAGTACTTC,CASSLGLAGQSSYEQYF
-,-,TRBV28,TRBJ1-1,TGTGCCAGCAGTTTAAAGAGACGGACCCTGGGTACTGAAGCTTTCTTT,CASSLKRRTLGTEAFF
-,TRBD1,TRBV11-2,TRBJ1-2,TGTGCCAGCAGCTTAGAGGGGACAGGGGGATATGGCTACACCTTC,CASSLEGTGGYGYTF
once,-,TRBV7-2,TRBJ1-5,TGTGCCAGCAGCCCCGGTAGGAGCAATCAGCCCCAGCATTTT,CASSPGRSNQPQHF
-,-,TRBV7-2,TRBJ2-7,TGTGCCAGCAGCACTGGGGCGGTCTACGAGCAGTACTTC,CASSTGAVYEQYF
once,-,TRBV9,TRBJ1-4,TGTGCCAGCAGCAGAGACGGAAATTCGAATGAAAAACTGTTTTTT,CASSRDGNSNEKLFF
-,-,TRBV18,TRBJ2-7,TGTGCCAGCTCACAGAACAGTTACGAGCAGTACTTC,CASSQNSYEQYF
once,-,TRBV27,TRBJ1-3,TGTGCCAGCAGTCCCGATTTAGATATAGGTGGAAACACCATATATTTT,CASSPDLDIGGNTIYF
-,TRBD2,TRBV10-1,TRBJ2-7,TGCGCCAGCAGTGAGTCGAGACTAGCGGGAGAGCCGATCCTCGAGCAGTACTTC,CASSESRLAGEPILEQYF
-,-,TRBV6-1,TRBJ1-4,TGTGCCAGCGGGCCGTCGGAAAAACTGTTTTTT,CASGPSEKLFF
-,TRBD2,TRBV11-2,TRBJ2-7,TGTGCCAGCAGCTTACGGGCCGCGGGACTAAGGTCCTACGAGCAGTACTTC,CASSLRAAGLRSYEQYF
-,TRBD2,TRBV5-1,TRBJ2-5,TGCGCCAGCAGCCCCAGTAGCGGGAGGCCCCAAGAGACCCAGTACTTC,CASSPSSGRPQETQYF
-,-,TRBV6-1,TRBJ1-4,TGTGCCAGCAGTGACACCGTTTGGGATGCAACTAATGAAAAACTGTTTTTT,CASSDTVWDATNEKLFF
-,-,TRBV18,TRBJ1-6,TGTGCCAGCTCACCACCCAGGAATAATTCACCCCTCCACTTT,CASSPPRNNSPLHF
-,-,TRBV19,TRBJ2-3,TGTGCCAGTAGTCCTCGGACAAGAACGCAGTATTTT,CASSPRTRTQYF
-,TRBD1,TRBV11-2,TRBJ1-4,TGTGCCAGCAGCTTAGAAACAGGGGGCCGGGAAAAACTGTTTTTT,CASSLETGGREKLFF
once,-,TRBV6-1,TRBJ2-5,TGTGCCAGCTCGGGGGCGAGAGAGACCCAGTACTTC,CASSGARETQYF
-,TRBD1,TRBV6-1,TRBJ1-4,TGTGCCAGCAGTGTTGGGACAGGGGTGAATGAAAAACTGTTTTTT,CASSVGTGVNEKLFF
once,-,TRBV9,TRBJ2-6,TGTGCCAGCAGCGTAGCTTCGAGCTCTGGGGCCAACGTCCTGACTTTC,CASSVASSSGANVLTF
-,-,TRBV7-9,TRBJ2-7,TGTGCCAGCAGCTCGAGGGGGGGTTCCTACGAGCAGTACTTC,CASSSRGGSYEQYF
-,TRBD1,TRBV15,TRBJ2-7,TGTGCCACCAGCAGAGGTCAGGGGGCCTACGAGCAGTACTTC,CATSRGQGAYEQYF
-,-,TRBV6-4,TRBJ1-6,TGTGCCAGCAGTGCGGGGTACACGGATTCACCCCTCCACTTT,CASSAGYTDSPLHF
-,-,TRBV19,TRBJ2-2,TGTGCCAGTACCCGGTGGCCGAACACCGGGGAGCTGTTTTTT,CASTRWPNTGELFF
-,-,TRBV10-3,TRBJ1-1,TGTGCCATCAGTGATCAAAGGACGGTGATGAACACTGAAGCTTTCTTT,CAISDQRTVMNTEAFF
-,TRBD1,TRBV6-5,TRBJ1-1,TGTGCCAGCAGTTATGGGACAGGGGTGAACACTGAAGCTTTCTTT,CASSYGTGVNTEAFF
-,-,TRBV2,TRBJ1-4,TGTGCCACCAACCGGTTCCTAACTAATGAAAAACTGTTTTTT,CATNRFLTNEKLFF
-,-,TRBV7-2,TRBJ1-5,TGTGCCAGCAGCCCATTATATGGGGGAGGCAATCAGCCCCAGCATTTT,CASSPLYGGGNQPQHF
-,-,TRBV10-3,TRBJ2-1,TGTGCCATCGGGGGCGGGAGCGACTACAATGAGCAGTTCTTC,CAIGGGSDYNEQFF
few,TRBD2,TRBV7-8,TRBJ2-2,TGTGCCAGCAGCTTGCCTAGCGGGAGGCCCCCCGGGGAGCTGTTTTTT,CASSLPSGRPPGELFF
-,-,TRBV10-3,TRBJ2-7,TGTGCCATCAGTGAGGAGCTAGGCTACGAGCAGTACTTC,CAISEELGYEQYF
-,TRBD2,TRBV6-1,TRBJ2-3,TGTGCCAGCAGTGACGGACTAGCGGGACCAGAAGATACGCAGTATTTT,CASSDGLAGPEDTQYF
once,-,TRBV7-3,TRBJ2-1,TGTGCCAGCAGCTTAATGGGGGACTCTCCGGGGGAGCAGTTCTTC,CASSLMGDSPGEQFF
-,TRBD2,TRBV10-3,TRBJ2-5,TGTGCCATCAGTGTTGGACTAGCGAGGGAAGAGACCCAGTACTTC,CAISVGLAREETQYF
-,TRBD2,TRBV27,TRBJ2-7,TGTGCCAGCAGTTCTCCGGGACTAGCATCCTACGAGCAGTACTTC,CASSSPGLASYEQYF